One TCR beta chain is described in this entry. The authors isolated at least 7 million PBMCs per sample. This sample stems from a study of blood T cells in healthy people across ages. Next came a second PCR, run for about 6 to 12 cycles, which used a sample-barcoded 5' primer along with a J-beta primer mix. TCRdb used MiXCR to reprocess the 5' RACE reads, holding one entry per CDR3 protein. This table has hundreds of thousands of distinct CDR3 sequences, 20% to 30% appearing once. The sample was also linked to a second study, of T cells of mothers and their children. From that second work: cDNA synthesis used all extracted RNA, 1.5 ug per 15 ul. Among related mother-child pairs, overlap was slightly higher than in unrelated pairs, though not significantly.

Sequencing input: blood. This receptor was obtained from a boy younger than 18 in good health.

The chain's CDR3 is CASSLVLSAHSYEQYF. The CDR3 coding sequence is TGTGCCAGCAGCTTAGTCCTTAGCGCACACTCCTACGAGCAGTACTTC. This rearrangement joins TRBV7-9 to TRBJ2-7; the D gene is possibly TRBD2 (5 bases). V was trimmed by 1 base and J by 0 bases, leaving 13 bases between them. The CDR3 is made up of 16 amino acids. Germline lookup yields CDR1 SEHNR and CDR2 FQNEAQ (reference sequence).